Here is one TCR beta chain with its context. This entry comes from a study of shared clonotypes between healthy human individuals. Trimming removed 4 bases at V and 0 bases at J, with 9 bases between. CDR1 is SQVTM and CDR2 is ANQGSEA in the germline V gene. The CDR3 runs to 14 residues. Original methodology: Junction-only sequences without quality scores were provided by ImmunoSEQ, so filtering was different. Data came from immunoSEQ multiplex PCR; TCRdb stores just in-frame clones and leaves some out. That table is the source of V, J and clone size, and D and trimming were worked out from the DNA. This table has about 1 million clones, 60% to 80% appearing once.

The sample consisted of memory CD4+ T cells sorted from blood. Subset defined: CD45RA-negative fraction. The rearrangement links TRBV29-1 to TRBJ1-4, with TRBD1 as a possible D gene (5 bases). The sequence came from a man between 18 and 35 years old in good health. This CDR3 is CSVAGLATNEKLFF. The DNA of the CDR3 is TGCAGCGTTGCAGGGCTCGCAACTAATGAAAAACTGTTTTTT.